This T cell receptor (beta chain) was sequenced in a study of T cells in tumors after PD-1 blockade. Overall study context: Excluded were patients with checkpoint blockade, immunosuppressants, or radiotherapy or other anti-cancer therapy within 4 weeks. Peripheral blood samples averaged around 38,000 unique clonotypes and more than 100,000 templates.

Remarks on this clone: Its cognate antigen is unknown.

Germline V gene lookup returns CDR1 MNHEY and CDR2 SMNVEV (reference sequence). The CDR3 consists of 15 residues. Trimming cost V 4 bases and J 4 bases, with 16 bases left between them. Tumor or blood genomic DNA was sequenced, with inputs of about 550 ng to 6,500 ng. Only in-frame clones appear in the TCRdb table, and some are missing; sequencing was by immunoSEQ multiplex PCR. The sample shows about 19,000 clones, about 84% of them seen only once. The study's findings and limits: Blood contained about 40% of the tumor's TCR clonotypes.

This sequence was found in a human donor with advanced basal cell or squamous cell carcinoma (not recorded which). The chain joins TRBV27 to TRBJ2-5, with D perhaps matching TRBD2 (6 bases). This specimen was PBMCs, taken after anti-PD-1 therapy. The DNA for the CDR3 is TGTGCCAGCAGTTCACACCGGGAGCGTGGAGAGACCCAGTACTTC. It codes for CASSSHRERGETQYF.